Listed below are T cell receptor beta chains from one sample, sequenced in a study of CD8+CD57+ T cells in acquired aplastic anemia. TCRdb re-called the reads with MiXCR, one entry per CDR3 protein. Found here are roughly 280,000 distinct CDR3 sequences, 56% of them singletons; the top ten hold around 1.3%. Input material: sorted CD4+, CD8+, or CD8+CD57+ T cells (not recorded which) from PBMCs. The source of these receptors is a human donor with aplastic anemia. Both conserved end residues are part of each CDR3. A D gene is named only where the DNA matches it firmly. A clone size is listed for some rows: how often the clone was seen (once, few, many), or a class if it is expanded.

v_call	j_call	d_call	clone_size	cdr3_nt	cdr3_aa
TRBV19	TRBJ2-1	-	-	TGTGCCAGTGCTAGTTACCCTTACAATGAGCAGTTCTTC	CASASYPYNEQFF
TRBV19	TRBJ2-1	TRBD2	many	TGTGCCAGTATGAAAACTAGCGGGAGTTGGAATGAGCAGTTCTTC	CASMKTSGSWNEQFF
TRBV14	TRBJ2-5	-	-	TGTGCCAGCAGCCACTGGGCCGAAGAGACCCAGTACTTC	CASSHWAEETQYF
TRBV15	TRBJ2-7	-	-	TGTGCCACCAGCGCAAGAGGTTTCTCCTACGAGCAGTACTTC	CATSARGFSYEQYF
TRBV15	TRBJ2-3	-	-	TGTGCCACCAGCGACGGACGGGGCACGAGAGATACGCAGTATTTT	CATSDGRGTRDTQYF
TRBV27	TRBJ1-1	TRBD1	many	TGTGCCAGCAGTTTACCACAGGGGTACGTCACTGAAGCTTTCTTT	CASSLPQGYVTEAFF
TRBV6-5	TRBJ2-3	TRBD2	-	TGTGCCAGCAGCGTTGGGACTAGCGTTGCAACAGATACGCAGTATTTT	CASSVGTSVATDTQYF
TRBV6-1	TRBJ2-6	-	few	TGTGCCAGCAGTGACGGAGGGGCTGGGGCCAACGTCCTGACTTTC	CASSDGGAGANVLTF
TRBV29-1	TRBJ1-1	-	-	TGCAGCGGGGGCGCTTACACTGAAGCTTTCTTT	CSGGAYTEAFF
TRBV12-3/TRBV12-4	TRBJ2-5	TRBD2	-	TGTGCCAGCACCCAGGTGGGAGGGAAGACCCAGTACTTC	CASTQVGGKTQYF
TRBV19	TRBJ2-1	-	many	TGTGCCAGTAGTATGCAGGGGGGCTCCTACAATGAGCAGTTCTTC	CASSMQGGSYNEQFF
TRBV7-2	TRBJ2-5	TRBD2	-	TGTGCCAGCAGCCCGTCCCCGGGGGGGGAGACCCAGTACTTC	CASSPSPGGETQYF
TRBV2	TRBJ2-1	-	few	TGTGCCAGCCGCCAAGCGGGCTACAATGAGCAGTTCTTC	CASRQAGYNEQFF
TRBV20-1	TRBJ1-6	-	once	TGCAGTGGGGGAATTGGGGGAGGGCGTTCAGATAATTCACCCCTCCACTTT	CSGGIGGGRSDNSPLHF
TRBV20-1	TRBJ1-4	TRBD1	-	TGCAGTGCTAAACAGGGGGCAACTAATGAAAAACTGTTTTTT	CSAKQGATNEKLFF
TRBV20-1	TRBJ2-1	TRBD1	-	TGCAGTGCTAGAAGACCGAACAGGGGGCGCCTCTCCTACAATGAGCAGTTCTTC	CSARRPNRGRLSYNEQFF
TRBV5-1	TRBJ2-3	-	once	TGCGCCAGCAGCTTGGATCCAGGGTCAGATACGCAGTATTTT	CASSLDPGSDTQYF
TRBV20-1	TRBJ2-7	TRBD2	-	TGCAGTGCTAGAGACGCTAGCGGGGGCTCCTACGAGCAGTACTTC	CSARDASGGSYEQYF